This TCR beta chain was profiled in a study of blood T cell repertoires in COVID-19. Whole-study context: From the United States, Italy and Spain came samples of acute and convalescent COVID-19. T cells, B-cell-depleted T cells, or PBMCs provided the cDNA or gDNA that served as material.

The cohort comprised adults aged about 18 to 100 years residing in 20 to 25 US areas. Participants had their cohort set by participant-reported clinical history. Sequencing used immunoSEQ multiplex PCR; TCRdb keeps in-frame clones, though not all of them. The sample holds hundreds of thousands of clones, about nine tenths seen once. The V end lost 3 bases, the J end lost 6 bases, and 10 bases lay between the germline ends. This CDR3 has 13 amino acids. CDR1 and CDR2 (germline): WNHNN, SYGVQD (reference sequence). The specimen sequenced was PBMCs or T cells enriched from blood (not recorded which). The J gene is TRBJ2-3, the V gene TRBV10-1; tentatively, D is TRBD1 (6 bases). This clonotype was obtained from a woman aged 55-69 years who had recovered from COVID-19. For the CDR3, the DNA is TGCGCCAGCAGTGAAGGGGGAAGGGATACGCAGTATTTT. This sequence encodes CASSEGGRDTQYF.